The 18 T cell receptor beta chains below come from one sample, sequenced in a study of T cell responses to AZD1222 COVID-19 vaccine. Sequenced by immunoSEQ multiplex PCR; TCRdb stores in-frame clones only, minus some. There are 60,000 or so clones in the sample; 70% to 85% occur only once, and around 20% lies in the top ten. Here the sequenced sample was peripheral blood, taken on day 0 of AZD1222 vaccination. Receptors were obtained from an adult in good health.

This sequence joins TRBV15 and TRBJ1-1, with 8 nucleotides matching TRBD1. The CDR3 has 14 amino acids. The germline V gene encodes CDR1 LNHNV and CDR2 YYDKDF (reference sequence). With V trimmed by 3 bases and J by 7 bases, 7 bases remained unmatched. Here the CDR3 DNA reads TGTGCCACCAGCAGGAAACAGGGGGGAGGTGAAGCTTTCTTT. Translating it yields CATSRKQGGGEAFF.

This rearrangement joins TRBV3-1 (or the pseudogene TRBV3-2) to TRBJ2-1, with 8 bases that match TRBD2. The CDR3 covers 17 residues. Trimming removed 8 bases from V and 7 bases from J; junction bases left unmatched: 19. Germline CDR1 reads LGHDT; CDR2 reads YNNKEL (reference sequence). In nucleotides, the CDR3 is TGTGCCAGCCCCCGAAGCGGGGGAGGCATTCTGGGGAATGAGCAGTTCTTC. This sequence encodes CASPRSGGGILGNEQFF.

The V and J genes are TRBV7-3 and TRBJ2-3, with D possibly being TRBD1 (6 bases). The CDR3 spans 15 residues. Germline V gene data show CDR1 as SGHTA and CDR2 as FQGTGA. V shed 5 bases and J shed 4 bases, with 16 bases lying between them. CDR3 residues: CASSPHLGAADTQYF. In DNA form, the CDR3 reads TGTGCCAGCAGCCCACACTTGGGGGCGGCAGATACGCAGTATTTT.

The rearrangement joins TRBV19 to TRBJ2-7; no firm D call. Germline CDR1 and CDR2: LNHDA and SQIVND (reference sequence). V was clipped by 6 bases and J by 3 bases, with 15 bases between them. The CDR3 covers 14 residues. CDR3 amino acids: CASSRTISNYEQYF. In DNA form, the CDR3 reads TGTGCCAGTAGCCGAACTATATCGAACTACGAGCAGTACTTC.

This clone was detected only once. The V call is TRBV18, the J call TRBJ1-4, with TRBD1 identical over 7 bases. V lost 2 bases, J lost 5 bases, and 5 bases stayed unmatched. The germline V gene has CDR1 KGHSH and CDR2 LQKENI. CDR3 length: 15 amino acids. CDR3 nucleotide sequence: TGTGCCAGCTCACCAAGGGGACAGACGAATGAAAAACTGTTTTTT. Protein product: CASSPRGQTNEKLFF. Full variable domain (rest looked up from reference TRBV18 and TRBJ1-4): NAGVMQNPRHLVRRRGQEARLRCSPMKGHSHVYWYRQLPEEGLKFMVYLQKENIIDESGMPKERFSAEFPKEGPSILRIQQVVRGDSAAYFCASSPRGQTNEKLFFGSGTQLSVL.

This clone turned up a few times. The rearrangement uses TRBV2 and TRBJ2-2, with 9 bases lining up with TRBD1. The V segment lost 2 bases and the J segment 5 bases; nucleotides outside the gene matches: 3. Germline loops: CDR1 SNHLY, CDR2 FYNNEI. This CDR3 is 15 amino acids long. CDR3 in amino acids: CASSETGGWTGELFF. The CDR3, as DNA: TGTGCCAGCAGTGAAACAGGGGGCTGGACCGGGGAGCTGTTTTTT.

The chain joins TRBV7-9 to TRBJ1-3, with unresolved D. V was trimmed by 3 bases and J by 3 bases, leaving 3 bases between them. From germline, CDR1 is SEHNR and CDR2 FQNEAQ (reference sequence). The CDR3 length is 12 residues. The chain's CDR3 is CASSFLGNTIYF. The CDR3 DNA follows: TGTGCCAGCAGCTTCCTTGGAAACACCATATATTTT.

J is TRBJ2-3 and V is TRBV25-1; the D gene is possibly TRBD1 (5 bases). CDR3 length: 13 residues. Trimming left V 0 bases short and J 9 bases short, with 10 bases between. CDR1 is MGHDK, CDR2 SYGVNS, per germline. Here the CDR3 DNA reads TGTGCCAGCAGTGAATACAGGGTCGGCACGCAGTATTTT. Its protein product is CASSEYRVGTQYF.

The chain recombines TRBV18 with TRBJ2-1; 7 bases align to TRBD2. The junction had 13 bases not matched to a gene; V was cut back by 6 bases and J by 8 bases. Germline lookup yields CDR1 KGHSH and CDR2 LQKENI. The CDR3 spans 15 residues. The CDR3: CASSLGTIPLDEQFF. Here the CDR3 DNA reads TGTGCCAGCTCCCTCGGGACTATCCCCCTGGATGAGCAGTTCTTC.

This rearrangement joins TRBV6-5 to TRBJ1-6; TRBD1 matches 9 bases. From germline, CDR1 is MNHEY and CDR2 SVGAGI. With V trimmed by 5 bases and J by 7 bases, 6 bases remained unmatched. The CDR3 extends over 15 amino acids. CDR3 DNA: TGTGCCAGCAGTCCCCGACAGGGGGGGAATTCACCCCTCCACTTT. Amino acids: CASSPRQGGNSPLHF.

The chain uses TRBV3-1 (or the pseudogene TRBV3-2) and TRBJ1-4; no reliable D call. The germline gives CDR1 LGHDT, CDR2 YNNKEL (reference sequence). The V end lost 2 bases, the J end lost 8 bases, and 15 bases lay between the germline ends. The CDR3 is 15 residues long. CDR3 nucleotides: TGTGCCAGCAGCCAACTTACTGGATTAGGCGAAAAACTGTTTTTT. Translation: CASSQLTGLGEKLFF.

The chain links TRBV28 to TRBJ1-6; D is ambiguous. This CDR3 is built from 17 residues. V lost 4 bases and J 1 base, leaving 14 bases between the germline ends. Germline V gene sequence: CDR1 MDHEN, CDR2 SYDVKM. This chain's CDR3 is CASSSLDPRSYNSPLHF. The CDR3 coding sequence is TGTGCCAGCAGTTCCTTGGACCCTAGGTCCTATAATTCACCCCTCCACTTT.

This clone was seen a single time. The chain carries TRBV11-2 and TRBJ2-5; D remains ambiguous. This CDR3 has 13 residues. The germline V and J ends were trimmed by 2 bases and 6 bases, with 10 bases remaining between them. From germline, CDR1 is SGHAT and CDR2 FQNNGV. This CDR3 is CASSLSRSQTQYF. CDR3 DNA sequence: TGTGCCAGCAGCTTAAGCCGTTCACAGACCCAGTACTTC.

J is TRBJ1-1 and V is TRBV28, with unresolved D. The V gene lost 3 bases and the J gene lost 0 bases, with 5 bases spanning the gap. This CDR3 region has 13 residues. Germline V gene lookup returns CDR1 MDHEN and CDR2 SYDVKM. The CDR3 here is CASSFPLNTEAFF. DNA of the CDR3: TGTGCCAGCAGTTTCCCCCTGAACACTGAAGCTTTCTTT.

The rearrangement joins TRBV2 to TRBJ1-1; perhaps TRBD1 as D (5 bases). The germline V gene encodes CDR1 SNHLY and CDR2 FYNNEI. V lost 8 bases, J lost 5 bases, and 15 bases lay in between. The CDR3 is made up of 13 amino acids. The CDR3 DNA is TGTGCCAGCCGAGGAGACAGAAGGACTGAAGCTTTCTTT. As protein: CASRGDRRTEAFF.

The genes are TRBV10-3 and TRBJ2-3, with TRBD1 as a possible D gene (6 bases). In germline, CDR1 is ENHRY, CDR2 SYGVKD. Trimming left V 3 bases short and J 4 bases short, with 8 bases between. This CDR3 region has 13 residues. The CDR3: CAISETGSDTQYF. CDR3 DNA sequence: TGTGCCATCAGTGAAACAGGGTCAGATACGCAGTATTTT.

The chain employs TRBV25-1 and TRBJ2-6; either TRBD1 or TRBD2 may fit D (6 bases each). The V end was cut by 5 bases, the J end by 0 bases, with 14 bases between. The CDR3 runs 17 residues. Germline V gene lookup returns CDR1 MGHDK and CDR2 SYGVNS. CDR3 coding DNA: TGTGCCAGCAGTCAAGGCGGAGGGGGCTCTGGGGCCAACGTCCTGACTTTC. Its translation: CASSQGGGGSGANVLTF.

V is TRBV7-8 and J is TRBJ2-5; 10 bases fit TRBD2. Germline values: CDR1 SGHVS, CDR2 FQNEAQ. The CDR3 contains 14 residues. With V trimmed by 9 bases and J by 4 bases, 8 bases remained unmatched. The CDR3 nucleotides read TGTGCCAGGCGAGGGACTAGCGTCAGAGAGACCCAGTACTTC. It translates to CARRGTSVRETQYF.